Listed below are T cell receptor beta chains from one sample, sequenced in a study of control samples from healthy donors and cancer patients. Generated by immunoSEQ multiplex PCR, the TCRdb table keeps only in-frame clones and is missing some. The table has about 80,000 clones, under 90% seen once. Material: blood. These receptors all come from a man aged 50-60 years in good health. CDR3s include the opening cysteine and the closing phenylalanine or tryptophan. A D gene is named only where the DNA matches it firmly.

NA	TRBV5-5	TRBJ2-3	CASSLFTHETTDTQYF	TGTGCCAGCAGCTTGTTTACCCATGAGACGACAGATACGCAGTATTTT
NA	TRBV21-1	TRBJ1-1	CASSRLLWLIDTEAFF	TGTGCCAGCAGCAGGCTTTTGTGGCTTATAGACACTGAAGCTTTCTTT
TRBD1	TRBV9	TRBJ1-1	CASSGGTGWAEAFF	TGTGCCAGCAGCGGAGGGACAGGGTGGGCTGAAGCTTTCTTT
NA	TRBV24-1	TRBJ2-7	CATSDLAGVQYF	TGTGCCACCAGTGATTTGGCAGGGGTGCAGTACTTC
NA	TRBV5-6	TRBJ1-2	CASFVWGRAAYGYTF	TGTGCCAGCTTCGTATGGGGGAGAGCGGCTTATGGCTACACCTTC
NA	TRBV6-5	TRBJ1-4	CASSYSGEKLFF	TGTGCCAGCAGTTACTCCGGTGAAAAACTGTTTTTT
TRBD1	TRBV7-8	TRBJ1-1	CASSSTGDRGGRGEAFF	TGTGCCAGCAGCTCCACGGGGGACAGGGGCGGCCGGGGGGAAGCTTTCTTT
TRBD1	TRBV11-3	TRBJ2-3	CASRSGTGTDTQYF	TGTGCCAGCAGGTCCGGGACAGGTACAGATACGCAGTATTTT
TRBD1	TRBV10-2	TRBJ2-1	CATSQGGSYNEQFF	TGCGCCACCTCACAGGGGGGCTCCTACAATGAGCAGTTCTTC
TRBD2	TRBV28	TRBJ2-7	CASSSVLSGGAIYEQYF	TGTGCCAGCAGTTCCGTTCTTAGCGGGGGCGCGATCTACGAGCAGTACTTC